This is a list of T cell receptor beta chains from one sample in a study of OX40 agonist ivuxolimab in advanced cancers. Sequencing used immunoSEQ multiplex PCR; TCRdb keeps in-frame clones, though not all of them. This table holds about 19,000 clones, approximately 77% found once. Material: CD4+ or CD8+ T cells sorted from blood, obtained in a trial of the OX40 agonist ivuxolimab. Every receptor here comes from an adult with an advanced solid tumor such as melanoma, head and neck, liver or kidney cancer. Both conserved end residues are part of each CDR3. The D gene is left open where the match is weak. Clone size is stated in some rows and not others, as once, few, many or a class when expanded.

V	J	length	D	size	DNA	CDR3
TRBV21-1	TRBJ1-4	14	.	.	TGTGCCAGCAGCAAAGTAGGGTTGAATGAAAAACTGTTTTTT	CASSKVGLNEKLFF
TRBV27	TRBJ1-6	14	.	.	TGTGCCAGCAGTAATAGGGGCAATAATTCACCCCTCCACTTT	CASSNRGNNSPLHF
TRBV7-2	TRBJ1-2	15	.	few	TGTGCCAGCAGCTTAATAGGGGGAGACGGCTATGGCTACACCTTC	CASSLIGGDGYGYTF
TRBV19	TRBJ2-3	16	.	.	TGTGCCAGTAGGGCGAAACTAAGCCCCCCCACAGATACGCAGTATTTT	CASRAKLSPPTDTQYF
TRBV4-3	TRBJ2-7	16	TRBD2	.	TGCGCCAGCAGCCAGGGGACTAGCGGCACGTCCAGCGAGCAGTACTTC	CASSQGTSGTSSEQYF
TRBV5-1	TRBJ2-7	14	TRBD1	.	TGCGCCAGCAGCTTCGAGACAGGGTGGTACGAGCAGTACTTC	CASSFETGWYEQYF
TRBV13	TRBJ2-7	14	TRBD2	few	TGTGCCAGCAGAGACGGGACTAGCAACTACGAGCAGTACTTC	CASRDGTSNYEQYF
TRBV6-5	TRBJ2-7	12	.	.	TGTGCCAGCAGTTGGGGACGGTACGAGCAGTACTTC	CASSWGRYEQYF
TRBV28	TRBJ2-3	17	TRBD2	once	TGTGCCAGCAGTTTCTTAGCAGCGGGAGGTACCTCAGATACGCAGTATTTT	CASSFLAAGGTSDTQYF
TRBV7-9	TRBJ2-7	13	.	many	TGTGCCAGCAGCTTAGCGCCCGGGGGCGAGCAGTACTTC	CASSLAPGGEQYF
TRBV2	TRBJ1-1	15	.	.	TGTGCCAGCAGTGGAACGGTGGGGGTTAACACTGAAGCTTTCTTT	CASSGTVGVNTEAFF
TRBV7-2	TRBJ2-1	18	TRBD2	.	TGTGCCAGCAGCTTAGGCCCCACTAGCGGGAGAGCTTTCAATGAGCAGTTCTTC	CASSLGPTSGRAFNEQFF
TRBV29-1	TRBJ1-2	13	.	.	TGCAGCGTTTCCCAGGGAGGTGACTATGGCTACACCTTC	CSVSQGGDYGYTF
TRBV4-3	TRBJ1-4	18	.	.	TGCGCCAGCAGCCAAGGAGGGTCATTGGGGGGCCCCGGCGGAAAACTGTTTTTT	CASSQGGSLGGPGGKLFF